This paragraph reports one T cell receptor beta chain. Its antigen is not yet known. No base quality values were provided; no much bigger clone lies one nucleotide off. At one collaborating source in Seattle, patients were enrolled during active infection and were followed longitudinally through the course of disease. Each collaborating institution followed its own protocols to collect whole blood in K2EDTA tubes. For TCRbeta analysis, collaborators shipped samples in one of three forms: frozen whole blood, isolated PBMCs, or DNA extracted from either of those sample types. This record comes from a study of blood T cell repertoires in COVID-19 (dated by TCRdb to 2018 to 2021). Some background on the complete study: Collaborator samples came from the United States, Italy and Spain and covered acute and convalescent phases of COVID-19. The prospective study material was composed of cDNA or gDNA derived from T cells, B-cell-depleted T cells, or PBMCs. The dataset comprised deeply sampled blood TCRbeta repertoires from subjects exposed to, actively infected with, or recovered from COVID-19. The repertoires were released in a freely available public database meant as a resource for research on the immune response to SARS-CoV-2. The samples were drawn from the first 160 participants of the ongoing ImmuneRACE study and from 950 to 1,500 subjects provided by 6 global collaborators. Sample metadata almost always included a de-identified subject ID, COVID-19 status, age in years and sex. Where available, HLA class I and class II types were taken from metadata supplied by the sample provider and were not determined by assay-based typing. Broad study findings and their caveats: The quantity of clinical and demographic metadata differed by source and by participant and was supplied without curation.

The CDR3 holds 13 amino acids from the cysteine to the phenylalanine. Here the CDR3 DNA is all that survives: 39 bases in frame from base 1. CDR1 and CDR2 (SGHTA, FQGTGA) derive from the germline V gene. V loses 7 bases of germline sequence and J loses 6 bases, and the interval between the two ends is 12 bases. TCRbeta CDR3 regions were amplified from genomic DNA by means of the immunoSEQ Assay, a bias-controlled multiplex PCR. As for the authors' bioinformatics: The number of nucleated cells in each sample was estimated by amplification of reference gene primers within the assay. Sequence reads were collapsed and filtered to measure the absolute abundance of every unique TCRbeta CDR3 rearrangement. Productive Simpson clonality was computed per sample as the square root of Simpson's diversity index over productive rearrangements. Here the immuneACCESS table is served through TCRdb, limited to in-frame sequences with V and J called. Missing clones are a known gap in these copies; in checked studies unresolved V genes cover under half, and the rest lacks a known reason. V and J calls and clone size follow that table, whereas D and trimming were derived from the DNA. Present in this sample are 180,000 or so clones, more than 80% of which were seen just once. Together, the top ten hold 8% to 13% of the sample.

The receptor's source is a woman aged 40 to 50 with COVID-19, enrolled during active disease. Sequencing used peripheral blood. The rearranged chain carries TRBV7-3 and TRBJ2-2; TRBD1 is a weak D gene call, 5 bases matching. The DNA sequence is TGTGCCAGCAACCAGGGTGGGGCCGGGGAGCTGTTTTTT. Translated, it gives CASNQGGAGELFF.